A single sample is the source of the 5 T cell receptor beta chains below, sequenced in a study of HIV-infected patients and healthy controls. TCRdb called the 5' RACE reads again in MiXCR, with one record for every CDR3 protein. The sample lists under 70,000 distinct CDR3 sequences; 15% to 20% were seen once. The sequencing sample was made of CD4+ T cells from blood. Receptor source: a human donor in good health.

V is TRBV19 and J is TRBJ2-3; 12 bases match TRBD2. V was clipped by 3 bases and J by 0 bases; unmatched bases: 16. This CDR3 has 21 residues. CDR1 is LNHDA and CDR2 is SQIVND in the germline V gene (reference sequence). CDR3 nucleotide sequence: TGTGCCAGTAGTATTACTAGCGGGGGGAAAGTACTAAAGCCTAGCACAGATACGCAGTATTTT. Amino acid sequence: CASSITSGGKVLKPSTDTQYF.

In its sample, this clonotype was seen a few times. This chain links TRBV19 with TRBJ1-5; a weak D match, TRBD1 (6 bases). CDR3 size: 14 residues. V shed 6 bases and J shed 2 bases, with 11 bases lying between them. CDR1 LNHDA and CDR2 SQIVND come from the germline V gene (reference sequence). This CDR3 is CASRDGGGNQPQHF. The CDR3 region has the DNA TGTGCCAGTAGAGACGGGGGCGGCAATCAGCCCCAGCATTTT.

There are many counts of this clonotype. The chain employs TRBV12-3 or TRBV12-4 and TRBJ1-3, with D maybe TRBD1 (5 bases). The CDR3 extends over 14 amino acids. Trimming took off 3 bases at V and 0 bases at J, with 6 bases between the two ends. The CDR3 protein is CASSFGGSGNTIYF. For the CDR3, the DNA is TGTGCCAGCAGTTTTGGGGGCTCTGGAAACACCATATATTTT.

In this sample, this clonotype turned up many times. The V and J genes are TRBV29-1 and TRBJ2-3; 8 bases are shared with TRBD2. The CDR3 has 14 residues. V lost 4 bases to trimming and J lost 2 bases; unmatched junction nucleotides: 5. CDR1 and CDR2 (germline): SQVTM, ANQGSEA. The CDR3, as DNA: TGCAGCGTTGGAGCGGGGGCCAACACAGATACGCAGTATTTT. Its translation is CSVGAGANTDTQYF.

This clonotype came up many times. The chain recombines TRBV7-9 with TRBJ2-5; maybe TRBD2 (5 bases). CDR1 is SEHNR and CDR2 is FQNEAQ in the germline V gene (reference sequence). The CDR3 is made up of 13 amino acids. V lost 2 bases and J 5 bases, leaving 9 bases between the germline ends. This chain's CDR3 is CASSLLPGETQYF. CDR3 DNA: TGTGCCAGCAGCTTACTCCCGGGGGAGACCCAGTACTTC.